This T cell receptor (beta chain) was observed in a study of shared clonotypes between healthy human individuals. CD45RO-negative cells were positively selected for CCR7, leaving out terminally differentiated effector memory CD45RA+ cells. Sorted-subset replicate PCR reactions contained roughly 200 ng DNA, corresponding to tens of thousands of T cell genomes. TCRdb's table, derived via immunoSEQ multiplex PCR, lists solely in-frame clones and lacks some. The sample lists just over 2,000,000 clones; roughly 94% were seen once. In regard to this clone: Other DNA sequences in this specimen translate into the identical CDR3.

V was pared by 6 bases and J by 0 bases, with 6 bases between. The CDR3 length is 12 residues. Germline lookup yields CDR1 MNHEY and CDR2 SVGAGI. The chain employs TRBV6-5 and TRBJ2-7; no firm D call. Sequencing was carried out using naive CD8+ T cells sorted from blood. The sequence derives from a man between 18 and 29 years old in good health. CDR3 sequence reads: CASSPPSYEQYF. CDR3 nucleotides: TGTGCCAGCAGCCCCCCCTCCTACGAGCAGTACTTC.